The rows below give T cell receptor beta chains drawn from one sample of a study of cytomegalovirus exposure and HLA in healthy donors. The assay was immunoSEQ multiplex PCR, and TCRdb's table has in-frame clones only and misses some. The sample lists approximately 180,000 clones, about 80% seen once, with approximately 1.3% in the top ten. The sample taken for sequencing was PBMCs. The source is a woman in her 30s in good health and CMV-seropositive. Each CDR3 is given with its conserved first and last residue. A D gene is named only where the DNA matches it firmly. Not all rows give a size; the values are once, few, many and, for expanded clones, a class.

cdr3_aa,cdr3_nt,j_call,v_call,d_call,clone_size
CASSLVGTGREQYF,TGTGCCAGCAGCTTAGTCGGGACAGGTCGCGAGCAGTACTTC,TRBJ2-7,TRBV11-2,TRBD1,NA
CAWSVQDTNGYTF,TGTGCCTGGAGTGTACAAGATACTAATGGCTACACCTTC,TRBJ1-2,TRBV30,NA,once
CASSSWTSDYEQYF,TGTGCCAGCAGTTCCTGGACTAGTGACTACGAGCAGTACTTC,TRBJ2-7,TRBV27,TRBD2,NA
CASSLEGTSGSYEQYF,TGTGCCAGCAGCTTAGAAGGGACTAGCGGTTCCTACGAGCAGTACTTC,TRBJ2-7,TRBV7-2,TRBD2,NA
CASSIGGLPGEPQHF,TGTGCCAGTAGTATAGGTGGACTACCGGGTGAGCCCCAGCATTTT,TRBJ1-5,TRBV19,NA,once
CASTYGAGGGYGYTF,TGTGCCAGCACCTACGGGGCAGGGGGAGGCTATGGCTACACCTTC,TRBJ1-2,TRBV6-5,TRBD1,NA
CASSLVVRGGRTEAFF,TGTGCCAGCAGCTTAGTAGTGAGGGGGGGTAGGACTGAAGCTTTCTTT,TRBJ1-1,TRBV7-8,NA,NA
CASSQDRLVGYEQYF,TGCGCCAGCAGCCAAGATCGGCTAGTCGGCTACGAGCAGTACTTC,TRBJ2-7,TRBV4-3,NA,medium-sized
CAWREGAGYTEAFF,TGTGCCTGGAGAGAGGGGGCAGGGTACACTGAAGCTTTCTTT,TRBJ1-1,TRBV30,TRBD1,NA
CASSRGLTSVHEQYF,TGTGCCAGCAGTCGGGGGTTGACTAGCGTACACGAGCAGTACTTC,TRBJ2-7,TRBV6-5,TRBD2,NA
CASSEALRNGYTF,TGTGCCAGCAGTGAAGCGTTGAGAAATGGCTACACCTTC,TRBJ1-2,TRBV2,NA,NA
CASSQGTGPRPSGKIDTQYF,TGCGCCAGCAGCCAAGGGACAGGCCCGAGGCCTAGCGGGAAAATAGATACGCAGTATTTT,TRBJ2-3,TRBV4-1,TRBD2,NA
CATSRVGPAFNEQFF,TGTGCCACCTCCAGGGTAGGTCCTGCCTTCAATGAGCAGTTCTTC,TRBJ2-1,TRBV15,NA,NA
CASSSYGTSYEQYF,TGTGCCAGCAGCAGCTACGGGACATCCTACGAGCAGTACTTC,TRBJ2-7,TRBV5-4,NA,NA
CASTLMSDYGYTF,TGCGCCAGCACACTTATGAGCGACTATGGCTACACCTTC,TRBJ1-2,TRBV10-2,NA,NA
CASRPSGGAYNEQFF,TGTGCCAGCAGACCCTCGGGGGGAGCCTACAATGAGCAGTTCTTC,TRBJ2-1,TRBV5-4,TRBD2,NA
CASSLIGAGGKNTGELFF,TGTGCCAGCAGTTTAATAGGGGCAGGGGGCAAAAACACCGGGGAGCTGTTTTTT,TRBJ2-2,TRBV27,TRBD1,NA
CASSKAGRGDNSYEQYF,TGTGCCAGCAGCAAGGCCGGGCGGGGGGACAACTCCTACGAGCAGTACTTC,TRBJ2-7,TRBV21-1,NA,few
CAWSVGQDGYTF,TGTGCCTGGAGTGTTGGGCAGGATGGCTACACCTTC,TRBJ1-2,TRBV30,NA,NA
CASSPSGTGGSGGANVLTF,TGTGCCAGCAGCCCTAGCGGGACAGGGGGCTCGGGTGGGGCCAACGTCCTGACTTTC,TRBJ2-6,TRBV7-9,TRBD1,NA
CSVDRQGNTEAFF,TGCAGCGTTGACAGACAGGGGAACACTGAAGCTTTCTTT,TRBJ1-1,TRBV29-1,TRBD1,NA
CASSLADTQYF,TGTGCCAGCAGCTTGGCGGATACGCAGTATTTT,TRBJ2-3,TRBV5-4,NA,once
CASSGQGLYGYTF,TGTGCCAGCAGCGGACAGGGGTTATATGGCTACACCTTC,TRBJ1-2,TRBV9,TRBD1,NA
CASSFGTGASRETQYF,TGCGCCAGCAGCTTTGGGACAGGGGCTAGTAGGGAGACCCAGTACTTC,TRBJ2-5,TRBV5-1,TRBD1,NA
CASSLPLSTDTQYF,TGTGCCAGCAGTTTACCTCTTAGCACAGATACGCAGTATTTT,TRBJ2-3,TRBV27,NA,NA
CASSYSGGFGYTF,TGTGCCAGCAGTTACTCTGGCGGGTTTGGCTACACCTTC,TRBJ1-2,TRBV6-5,NA,NA
CAWIRGGGTEAFF,TGTGCCTGGATCCGGGGGGGAGGAACTGAAGCTTTCTTT,TRBJ1-1,TRBV30,NA,once